This T cell receptor (beta chain) was retrieved from a study of blood T cell repertoires in COVID-19. In the study overall: Acute-phase and convalescent COVID-19 samples originated in the United States, Italy and Spain. From T cells, B-cell-depleted T cells, or PBMCs came the material, which was cDNA or gDNA.

The germline CDR1 and CDR2 sequences are LNHNV and YYDKDF (reference sequence). The length of the CDR3 is 14 residues. Deletions cut 1 base from V and 5 bases from J, with 9 bases between. In the source study's methods: Amplification with reference gene primers provided the estimates of nucleated cell counts. Method: immunoSEQ multiplex PCR; TCRdb's copy keeps in-frame clones and lacks some. That table gives V, J and clone size, and the DNA gave D and trimming. Of 200,000 to 250,000 clones in the sample, 80% to 90% were seen once. The V call is TRBV15, the J call TRBJ2-1; weak D call: TRBD2 (5 bases). Sequencing was performed on peripheral blood. The TCR was taken from a woman older than 75 with active or convalescent COVID-19. The DNA of the CDR3 is TGTGCCACCAGCAGAGCGGGGTTAAACAATGAGCAGTTCTTC. This gives the protein CATSRAGLNNEQFF.